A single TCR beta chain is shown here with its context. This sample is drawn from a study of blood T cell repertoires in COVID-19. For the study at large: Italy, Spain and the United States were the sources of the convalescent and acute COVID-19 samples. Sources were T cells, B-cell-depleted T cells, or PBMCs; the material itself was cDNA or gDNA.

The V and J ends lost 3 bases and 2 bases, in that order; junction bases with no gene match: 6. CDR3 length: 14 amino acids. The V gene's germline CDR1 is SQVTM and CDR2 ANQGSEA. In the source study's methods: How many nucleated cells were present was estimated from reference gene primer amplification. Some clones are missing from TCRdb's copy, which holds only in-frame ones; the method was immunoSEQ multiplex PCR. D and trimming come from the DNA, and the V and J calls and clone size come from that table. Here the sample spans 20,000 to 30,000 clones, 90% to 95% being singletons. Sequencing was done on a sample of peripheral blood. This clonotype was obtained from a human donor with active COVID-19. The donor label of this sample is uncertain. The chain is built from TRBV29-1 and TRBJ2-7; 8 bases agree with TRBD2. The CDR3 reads CSVEGAGGAYEQYF. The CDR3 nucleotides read TGCAGCGTTGAGGGGGCGGGAGGCGCCTACGAGCAGTACTTC.